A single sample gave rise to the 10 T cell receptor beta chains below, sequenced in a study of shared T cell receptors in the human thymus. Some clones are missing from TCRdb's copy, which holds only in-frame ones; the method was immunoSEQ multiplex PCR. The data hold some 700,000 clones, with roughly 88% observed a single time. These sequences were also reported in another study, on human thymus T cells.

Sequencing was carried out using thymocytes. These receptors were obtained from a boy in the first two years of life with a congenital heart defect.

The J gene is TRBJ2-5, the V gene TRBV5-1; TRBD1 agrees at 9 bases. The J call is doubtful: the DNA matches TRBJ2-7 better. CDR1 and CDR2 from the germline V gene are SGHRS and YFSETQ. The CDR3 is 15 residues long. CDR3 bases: TGCGCCAGCAGCTTATCCCCGGGACAGGGATACGAGCAGTACTTC. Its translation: CASSLSPGQGYEQYF.

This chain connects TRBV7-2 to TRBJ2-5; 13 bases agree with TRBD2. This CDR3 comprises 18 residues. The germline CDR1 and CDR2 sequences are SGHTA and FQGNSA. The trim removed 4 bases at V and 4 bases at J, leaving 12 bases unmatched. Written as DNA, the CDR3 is TGTGCCAGCAGCTGTCTGACGGGAACTAGCGGGAGGGTAGAGACCCAGTACTTC. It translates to CASSCLTGTSGRVETQYF.

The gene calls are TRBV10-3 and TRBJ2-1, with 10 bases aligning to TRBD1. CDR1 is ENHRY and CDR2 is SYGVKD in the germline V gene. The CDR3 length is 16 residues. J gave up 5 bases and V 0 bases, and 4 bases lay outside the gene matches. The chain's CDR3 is CAISESSGTGDNEQFF. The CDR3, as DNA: TGTGCCATCAGTGAGTCGTCCGGGACAGGGGACAATGAGCAGTTCTTC.

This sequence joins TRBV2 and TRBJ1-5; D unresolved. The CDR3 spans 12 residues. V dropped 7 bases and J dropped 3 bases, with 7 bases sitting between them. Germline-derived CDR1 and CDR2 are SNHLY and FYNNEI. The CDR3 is CASTQNNQPQHF. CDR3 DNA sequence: TGTGCCAGCACCCAGAACAATCAGCCCCAGCATTTT.

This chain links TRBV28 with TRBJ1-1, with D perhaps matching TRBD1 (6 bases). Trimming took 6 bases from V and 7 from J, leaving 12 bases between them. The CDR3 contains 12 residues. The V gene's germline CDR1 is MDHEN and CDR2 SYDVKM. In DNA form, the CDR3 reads TGTGCCAGCAGGCAAGAGGGGGATGAAGCTTTCTTT. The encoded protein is CASRQEGDEAFF. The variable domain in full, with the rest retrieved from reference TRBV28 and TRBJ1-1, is DVKVTQSSRYLVKRTGEKVFLECVQDMDHENMFWYRQDPGLGLRLIYFSYDVKMKEKGDIPEGYSVSREKKERFSLILESASTNQTSMYLCASRQEGDEAFFGQGTRLTVV.

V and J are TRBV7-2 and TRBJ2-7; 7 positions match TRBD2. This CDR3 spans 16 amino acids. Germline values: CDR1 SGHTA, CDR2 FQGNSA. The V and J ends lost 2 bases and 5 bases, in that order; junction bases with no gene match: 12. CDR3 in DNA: TGTGCCAGCAGCTTACGGGCCCGAGCGGGATACGACGAGCAGTACTTC. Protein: CASSLRARAGYDEQYF.

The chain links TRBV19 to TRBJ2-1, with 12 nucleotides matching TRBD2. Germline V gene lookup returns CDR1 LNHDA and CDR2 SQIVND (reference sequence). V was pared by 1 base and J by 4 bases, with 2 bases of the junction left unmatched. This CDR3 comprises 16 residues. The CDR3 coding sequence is TGTGCCAGTAGTATAGGACTAGCGGGGGTATACAATGAGCAGTTCTTC. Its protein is CASSIGLAGVYNEQFF.

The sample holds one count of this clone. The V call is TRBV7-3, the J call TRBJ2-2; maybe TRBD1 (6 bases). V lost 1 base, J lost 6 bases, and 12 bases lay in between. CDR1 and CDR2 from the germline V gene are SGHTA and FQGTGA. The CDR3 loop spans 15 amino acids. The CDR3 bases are TGTGCCAGCAGCTTAAATTCAGGGGAGCCCGGGGAGCTGTTTTTT. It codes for CASSLNSGEPGELFF.

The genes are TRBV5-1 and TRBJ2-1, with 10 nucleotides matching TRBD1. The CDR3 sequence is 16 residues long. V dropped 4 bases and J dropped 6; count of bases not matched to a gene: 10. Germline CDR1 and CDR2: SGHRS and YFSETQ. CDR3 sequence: CASSQDRGHTGNEQFF. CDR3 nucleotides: TGCGCCAGCAGCCAAGACAGGGGGCATACGGGCAATGAGCAGTTCTTC.

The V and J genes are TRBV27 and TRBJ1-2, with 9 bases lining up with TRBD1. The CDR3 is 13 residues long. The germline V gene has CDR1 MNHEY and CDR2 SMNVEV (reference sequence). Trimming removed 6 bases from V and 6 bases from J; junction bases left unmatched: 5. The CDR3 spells CASRGQGGHGYTF. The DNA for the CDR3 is TGTGCCAGCAGGGGACAGGGAGGTCATGGCTACACCTTC.